This is a list of T cell receptor beta chains from one sample in a study of cytomegalovirus exposure and HLA in healthy donors. Libraries were prepared by immunoSEQ multiplex PCR; TCRdb keeps only in-frame clonotypes and omits some of them. The table records a few hundred thousand clones, roughly 83% of them present only once. Sequencing input: PBMCs. These receptors originate from a girl between 5 and 17 years old in good health and CMV-seronegative. CDR3s include the opening cysteine and the closing phenylalanine or tryptophan. A D gene is named only where the DNA matches it firmly. Size values are once, few and many counts, or a class for expanded clones, and some rows have none.

v_gene	d_gene	j_gene	abundance	len	CDR3aa	CDR3nt
TRBV5-1	NA	TRBJ2-1	once	16	CASSPVGGSTYNEQFF	TGCGCCAGCAGCCCGGTGGGGGGTTCTACCTACAATGAGCAGTTCTTC
TRBV19	NA	TRBJ1-3	NA	17	CASSAESGFYSGNTIYF	TGTGCCAGTAGTGCGGAATCCGGGTTCTACTCTGGAAACACCATATATTTT
TRBV11-3	TRBD2	TRBJ2-3	once	15	CASSLDSGSTDTQYF	TGTGCCAGCAGCTTAGATAGCGGGAGCACAGATACGCAGTATTTT
TRBV4-1	NA	TRBJ2-6	NA	18	CASSQGAYPVSGANVLTF	TGCGCCAGCAGCCAAGGCGCATATCCCGTATCTGGGGCCAACGTCCTGACTTTC
TRBV27	TRBD1	TRBJ1-4	once	15	CASSWTGAYTEKLFF	TGTGCCAGCAGTTGGACAGGGGCCTATACTGAAAAACTGTTTTTT
TRBV9	TRBD1	TRBJ1-1	NA	15	CASSDQGTGSAEAFF	TGTGCCAGCAGCGACCAGGGGACAGGGTCGGCTGAAGCTTTCTTT
TRBV21-1	NA	TRBJ1-5	NA	14	CASRFQGSNQPQHF	TGTGCCAGCAGGTTTCAGGGTAGCAATCAGCCCCAGCATTTT
TRBV18	TRBD2	TRBJ2-3	NA	17	CASSRAGTRVTLDTQYF	TGTGCCAGCTCACGCGCCGGGACTAGGGTGACTCTGGATACGCAGTATTTT
TRBV7-4	TRBD1	TRBJ2-3	few	13	CGLSGGGADTQYF	TGTGGATTGTCAGGGGGCGGTGCAGATACGCAGTATTTT
TRBV5-4	NA	TRBJ2-1	NA	12	CASSLDHGSAIF	TGTGCCAGCAGCTTGGATCACGGTAGCGCAATCTTC
TRBV6-4	NA	TRBJ2-7	NA	12	CASSAWGGEQYF	TGTGCCAGCAGTGCATGGGGCGGCGAGCAGTACTTC
TRBV28	TRBD1	TRBJ1-5	NA	15	CASINTRGRDQPQHF	TGTGCCAGCATCAATACCAGGGGGCGCGATCAGCCCCAGCATTTT
TRBV19	TRBD1	TRBJ1-4	once	17	CASSPYGRGTGDEKLFF	TGTGCCAGTAGTCCATACGGGAGGGGGACAGGGGATGAAAAACTGTTTTTT
TRBV5-1	TRBD2	TRBJ2-3	once	16	CASSVSLAGGTDTQYF	TGCGCCAGCAGCGTGTCACTAGCGGGGGGCACAGATACGCAGTATTTT
TRBV27	NA	TRBJ1-5	few	12	CASSFSGQPQHF	TGTGCCAGCAGTTTTTCGGGTCAGCCCCAGCATTTT
TRBV5-1	NA	TRBJ2-7	NA	13	CASSFYSSYEQYF	TGCGCCAGCAGCTTTTACAGCTCCTACGAGCAGTACTTC
TRBV6-1	NA	TRBJ1-2	NA	12	CASTGLIYGYTF	TGTGCCAGCACGGGACTCATCTATGGCTACACCTTC